Below, 15 T cell receptor beta chains from the same sample are listed, as sequenced in a study of response to subunit inactivated influenza vaccine. TCRdb processed the RT-PCR reads anew with MiXCR; each CDR3 protein has one entry. Among hundreds of thousands of distinct CDR3 sequences listed, 6% to 9% were seen once. The sequences come from PBMCs from blood, collected approximately 25 months after vaccination. These receptors were taken from a man aged 50-75 years who received an inactivated influenza vaccine.

The table lists this clonotype with many counts. The CDR3 spells CASSLVPRGRDTQYF. In nucleotides, the CDR3 is TGTGCCAGCAGCTTAGTCCCCAGGGGCCGGGATACGCAGTATTTT. The gene calls are TRBV7-2 and TRBJ2-3; D might be TRBD1 (6 bases). Trimming took 1 base from V and 6 from J, leaving 14 bases between them. CDR3 size: 15 residues. Germline CDR1 reads SGHTA; CDR2 reads FQGNSA.

Note on this clonotype: A much larger clone lies a single base off, so this may be a read error. The V and J genes are TRBV2 and TRBJ2-1; D ambiguous. Germline-derived CDR1 and CDR2 are SNHLY and FYNNEI. The CDR3 totals 18 residues. CDR3 bases: TGTGCCCGCAGCCCCCCTCCACATGCCCCGAGCTCCTACAATGAGCAGTTCTTC. It translates to CARSPPPHAPSSYNEQFF.

This clonotype was observed at least ten times. The chain carries TRBV7-9 and TRBJ2-7; D unclear. Trimming removed 1 base from V and 0 bases from J, with 4 bases in between. The germline CDR1 and CDR2 sequences are SEHNR and FQNEAQ (reference sequence). The length of the CDR3 is 13 residues. The CDR3 DNA sequence: TGTGCCAGCAGCTTAGACTACTCCTACGAGCAGTACTTC. Amino acid sequence: CASSLDYSYEQYF. The full variable domain, in which reference TRBV7-9 and TRBJ2-7 provide the parts outside the CDR3, is DTGVSQNPRHKITKRGQNVTFRCDPISEHNRLYWYRQTLGQGPEFLTYFQNEAQLEKSRLLSDRFSAERPKGSFSTLEIQRTEQGDSAMYLCASSLDYSYEQYFGPGTRLTVT.

Regarding this clonotype: This clone may be a read error of a much larger clone one base away. The rearrangement uses TRBV29-1 and TRBJ2-1, with TRBD2 identical over 7 bases. Germline CDR1 is SQVTM and CDR2 is ANQGSEA. The CDR3 is made up of 11 amino acids. CDR3 protein: CSVRESLGQLF. The CDR3 region has the DNA TGCAGCGTGCGGGAGTCATTGGGGCAGCTCTTC.

The chain uses TRBV5-6 and TRBJ1-2, with a weak D call TRBD1 (6 bases). Germline CDR1 is SGHDT and CDR2 is YYEEEE. V was pared by 0 bases and J by 8 bases, with 17 bases between. This CDR3 has 15 residues. DNA of the CDR3: TGTGCCAGCAGCTTGGCACAGGGACGGAGTGGCGGCTACACCTTC. It specifies CASSLAQGRSGGYTF.

This clonotype was seen many times. CDR3 nucleotide sequence: TGTGCCTCTCGACCCCCGGGGGGTGAAGCTTTCTTT. Amino acids: CASRPPGGEAFF. V gene TRBV10-3 combines with J gene TRBJ1-1; maybe TRBD1 (5 bases). The CDR3 runs to 12 residues. Trimming took off 11 bases at V and 7 bases at J, with 17 bases between the two ends. Per germline, CDR1 ENHRY and CDR2 SYGVKD.

Concerning this clonotype itself: No conserved phenylalanine or tryptophan is present at the end of the CDR3, so a read error is the likely explanation. This chain joins TRBV20-1 and TRBJ2-3, with 14 bases matching TRBD2. Unmatched junction bases numbered 9, after V lost 3 bases and J lost 10 bases. This CDR3 comprises 15 residues. Germline-derived CDR1 and CDR2 are DFQATT and SNEGSKA (reference sequence). In nucleotides, the CDR3 is TGCAGTGCTAGGGACCAGGGACTAGCGGGGGTTCCGCAGTATATT. Amino acids: CSARDQGLAGVPQYI.

This clonotype has a handful of counts. The V gene is TRBV5-1, the J gene TRBJ1-1; D perhaps matches TRBD1 (6 bases). Germline assignment: CDR1 SGHRS and CDR2 YFSETQ. The CDR3 length is 15 residues. V gave up 3 bases and J gave up 5 bases, with 17 bases separating them. CDR3 nucleotides: TGCGCCAGCAGCTCAGACCGGGACATAACGACTGAAGCTTTCTTT. This encodes CASSSDRDITTEAFF.

The sample holds many counts of this clonotype. The chain has TRBV12-3 or TRBV12-4 and TRBJ2-2; D tentatively reads TRBD1 or TRBD2 (5 bases each). Trimming left V 6 bases short and J 3 bases short, with 8 bases between. The CDR3 has 13 amino acids. This chain's CDR3 is CASRGEHTGELFF. The CDR3 nucleotides are TGTGCCAGCAGGGGGGAGCACACCGGGGAGCTGTTTTTT.

This chain links TRBV7-2 with TRBJ2-7, with TRBD1 matching 9 bases. The germline gives CDR1 SGHTA, CDR2 FQGNSA. This CDR3 contains 15 residues. J gave up 3 bases and V 4 bases, and 7 bases lay outside the gene matches. CDR3 in amino acids: CASSSGGQGNYEQYF. The CDR3 DNA reads TGTGCCAGCAGCTCAGGGGGACAGGGCAACTACGAGCAGTACTTC.

The CDR3 region has the DNA TGTGCTAGTGGTTTTTACGGGACAGCAACGCGGGAGTCAGTGGGGGCTGAGCAGTTCTTC. Amino acids: CASGFYGTATRESVGAEQFF. The V call is TRBV12-5, the J call TRBJ2-1; D could derive from TRBD1 or TRBD2 (7 bases each). Trimming cost V 3 bases and J 9 bases, with 33 bases left between them. Germline V gene sequence: CDR1 LGHNT, CDR2 FRNRAP. The CDR3 extends over 20 amino acids.

In this sample, this clonotype turned up a few times. V and J are TRBV5-1 and TRBJ2-1; the D is unclear. Germline V lookup: CDR1 SGHRS, CDR2 YFSETQ. There are 13 residues in the CDR3. V gave up 6 bases and J gave up 6 bases, with 13 bases separating them. CDR3 nucleotide sequence: TGCGCCAGCAACCCGGGCCAGACCAATGAGCAGTTCTTC. This sequence encodes CASNPGQTNEQFF.

This sequence joins TRBV3-1 and TRBJ2-1; possibly TRBD2 for D (5 bases). CDR1 is LGHDT, CDR2 YNNKEL, per germline (reference sequence). V was clipped by 3 bases and J by 0 bases, with 12 bases between them. The CDR3 is made up of 16 amino acids. The CDR3 loop is CASSQFLGSSYNEQFF. CDR3 coding DNA: TGTGCCAGCAGCCAGTTTCTAGGGAGCTCCTACAATGAGCAGTTCTTC.

This clonotype was detected many times. DNA for the CDR3: TGTGCCAGCAGCTTAGACACGGGCCCTGTAAATGAGCAGTTCTTC. This sequence encodes CASSLDTGPVNEQFF. The chain recombines TRBV7-2 with TRBJ2-1; D call uncertain. V lost 1 base to trimming and J lost 7 bases, with 14 bases between them. The CDR3 length is 15 residues. Germline V gene lookup returns CDR1 SGHTA and CDR2 FQGNSA.

This chain joins TRBV4-2 and TRBJ1-1; the D gene is possibly TRBD1 (6 bases). Per the germline V gene, CDR1 is LGHNA and CDR2 is YNFKEQ. Trimming took 0 bases from V and 7 from J, leaving 12 bases between them. The CDR3 consists of 14 residues. In DNA form, the CDR3 reads TGTGCCAGCAGCCAAGATTGGGAGGGGGGTGAAGCTTTCTTT. Protein: CASSQDWEGGEAFF.